This T cell receptor (beta chain) emerged from a study of blood T cells in healthy people across ages. Germline loops: CDR1 SNHLY, CDR2 FYNNEI. The CDR3 length is 15 residues. Losses at the gene ends were 7 bases for V and 7 bases for J; bases not matched to a gene: 10. For the second PCR, which ran for about 7 to 11 cycles, a sample-barcoded 5' primer and a J-beta primer mix were used. One entry per CDR3 protein, called by TCRdb with MiXCR from the 5' RACE reads. The sample has approximately 900,000 distinct CDR3 sequences; roughly 29% are singletons. This sample was also put to use in a study of T cells of mothers and their children. This second study notes: From each mother came over 10 million TCR beta CDR3 reads, and from each child came a few million.

The J gene is TRBJ1-2, the V gene TRBV2; TRBD1 aligns across 12 bases. Sequenced input: blood. This receptor was identified in a woman aged 40 to 50 in good health. CDR3 coding DNA: TGTGCCAGCAATCGGGACAGGGGGCAGGACTGTGGCTACACCTTC. Its protein is CASNRDRGQDCGYTF. The variable domain in full, with the rest retrieved from reference TRBV2 and TRBJ1-2, is EPEVTQTPSHQVTQMGQEVILRCVPISNHLYFYWYRQILGQKVEFLVSFYNNEISEKSEIFDDQFSVERPDGSNFTLKIRSTKLEDSAMYFCASNRDRGQDCGYTFGSGTRLTVV.